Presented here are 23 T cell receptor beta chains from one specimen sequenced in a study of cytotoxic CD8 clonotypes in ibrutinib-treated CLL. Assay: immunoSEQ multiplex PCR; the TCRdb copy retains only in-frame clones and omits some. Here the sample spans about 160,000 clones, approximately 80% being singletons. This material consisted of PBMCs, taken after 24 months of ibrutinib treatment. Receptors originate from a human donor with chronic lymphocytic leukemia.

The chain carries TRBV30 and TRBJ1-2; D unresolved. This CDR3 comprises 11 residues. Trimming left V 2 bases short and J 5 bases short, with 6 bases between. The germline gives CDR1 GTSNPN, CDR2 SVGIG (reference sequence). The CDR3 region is CAWSRNYGYTF. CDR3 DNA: TGTGCCTGGAGTCGAAATTATGGCTACACCTTC.

The CDR3 DNA follows: TGTGCCTGGACCGCGACATCGGGCTATAATTCACCCCTCCACTTT. Translated, it gives CAWTATSGYNSPLHF. The J gene is TRBJ1-6, the V gene TRBV30; no definite D call. The CDR3 covers 15 residues. Trimming removed 4 bases from V and 3 bases from J, with 13 bases in between. Germline lookup yields CDR1 GTSNPN and CDR2 SVGIG (reference sequence). Variable domain in full (rest from reference TRBV30 and TRBJ1-6): SQTIHQWPATLVQPVGSPLSLECTVEGTSNPNLYWYRQAAGRGLQLLFYSVGIGQISSEVPQNLSASRPQDRQFILSSKKLLLSDSGFYLCAWTATSGYNSPLHFGNGTRLTVT.

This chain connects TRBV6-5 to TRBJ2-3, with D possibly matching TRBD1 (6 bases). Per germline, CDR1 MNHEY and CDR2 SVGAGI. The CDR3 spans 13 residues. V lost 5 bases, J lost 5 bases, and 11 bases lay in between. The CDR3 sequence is CASSTGSGDTQYF. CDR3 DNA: TGTGCCAGCAGTACAGGGTCAGGAGATACGCAGTATTTT.

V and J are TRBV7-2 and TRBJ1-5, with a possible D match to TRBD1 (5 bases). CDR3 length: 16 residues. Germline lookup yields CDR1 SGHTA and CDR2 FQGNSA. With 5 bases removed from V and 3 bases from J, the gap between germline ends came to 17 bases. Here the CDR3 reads CASSPGQGRNNQPQHF. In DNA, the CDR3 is TGTGCCAGCAGCCCCGGACAAGGCAGAAACAATCAGCCCCAGCATTTT.

Here the CDR3 reads CASSARNEKLFF. The CDR3 DNA reads TGTGCCAGCAGTGCGCGGAATGAAAAACTGTTTTTT. The chain joins TRBV2 to TRBJ1-4; D gene ambiguous. V was clipped by 4 bases and J by 5 bases, with 5 bases between them. The CDR3 sequence is 12 residues long. Germline V gene data show CDR1 as SNHLY and CDR2 as FYNNEI.

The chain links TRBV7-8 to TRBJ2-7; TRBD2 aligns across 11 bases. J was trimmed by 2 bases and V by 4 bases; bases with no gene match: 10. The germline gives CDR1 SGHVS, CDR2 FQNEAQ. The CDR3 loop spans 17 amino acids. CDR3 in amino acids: CASSSYATSGRAYEQYF. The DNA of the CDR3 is TGTGCCAGCAGCTCCTACGCCACTAGCGGGAGAGCCTACGAGCAGTACTTC.

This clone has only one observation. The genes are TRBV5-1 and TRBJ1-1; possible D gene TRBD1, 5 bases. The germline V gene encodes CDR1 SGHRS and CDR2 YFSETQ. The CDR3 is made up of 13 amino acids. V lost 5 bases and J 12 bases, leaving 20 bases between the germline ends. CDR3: CASSNLGGEEPFF. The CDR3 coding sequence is TGCGCCAGCAGTAACCTCGGGGGGGAGGAACCTTTCTTT.

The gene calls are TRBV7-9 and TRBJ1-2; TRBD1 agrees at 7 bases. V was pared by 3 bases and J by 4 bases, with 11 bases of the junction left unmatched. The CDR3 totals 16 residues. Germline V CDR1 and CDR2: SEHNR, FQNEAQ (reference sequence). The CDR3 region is CASSLAGGPGAYGYTF. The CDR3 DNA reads TGTGCCAGCAGCTTGGCAGGGGGTCCTGGGGCCTATGGCTACACCTTC.

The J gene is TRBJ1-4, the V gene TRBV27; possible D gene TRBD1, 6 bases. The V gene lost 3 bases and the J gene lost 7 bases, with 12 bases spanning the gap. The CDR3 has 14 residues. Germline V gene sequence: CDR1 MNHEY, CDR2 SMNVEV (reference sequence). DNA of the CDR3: TGTGCCAGCAGTTTCGCAGGGGTGGGTGAAAAACTGTTTTTT. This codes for CASSFAGVGEKLFF.

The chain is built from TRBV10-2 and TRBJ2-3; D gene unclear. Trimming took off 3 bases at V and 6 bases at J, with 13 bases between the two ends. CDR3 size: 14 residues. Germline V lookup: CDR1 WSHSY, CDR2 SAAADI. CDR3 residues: CASSDLLLSDTQYF. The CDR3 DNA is TGCGCCAGCAGTGACCTTCTCCTTTCGGATACGCAGTATTTT.

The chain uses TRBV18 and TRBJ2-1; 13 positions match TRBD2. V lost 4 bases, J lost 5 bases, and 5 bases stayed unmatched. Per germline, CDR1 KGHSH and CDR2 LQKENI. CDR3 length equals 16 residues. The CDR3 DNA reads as TGTGCCAGCTCACACCGGACTAGCGGGAGAGACAATGAGCAGTTCTTC. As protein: CASSHRTSGRDNEQFF. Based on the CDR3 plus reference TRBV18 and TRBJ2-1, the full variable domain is NAGVMQNPRHLVRRRGQEARLRCSPMKGHSHVYWYRQLPEEGLKFMVYLQKENIIDESGMPKERFSAEFPKEGPSILRIQQVVRGDSAAYFCASSHRTSGRDNEQFFGPGTRLTVL.

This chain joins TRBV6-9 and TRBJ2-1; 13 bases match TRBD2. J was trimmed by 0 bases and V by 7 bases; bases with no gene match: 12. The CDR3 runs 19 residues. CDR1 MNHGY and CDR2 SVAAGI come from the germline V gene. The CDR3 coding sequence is TGTGCCAGCACTGTTCGTGGACTAGCGGGGGTTAGCTCCTACAATGAGCAGTTCTTC. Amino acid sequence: CASTVRGLAGVSSYNEQFF.

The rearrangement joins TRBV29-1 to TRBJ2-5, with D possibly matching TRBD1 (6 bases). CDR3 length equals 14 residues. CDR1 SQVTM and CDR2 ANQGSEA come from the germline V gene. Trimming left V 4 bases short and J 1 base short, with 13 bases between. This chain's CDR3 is CSVGQVGVQETQYF. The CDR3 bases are TGCAGCGTTGGACAGGTGGGGGTCCAAGAGACCCAGTACTTC.

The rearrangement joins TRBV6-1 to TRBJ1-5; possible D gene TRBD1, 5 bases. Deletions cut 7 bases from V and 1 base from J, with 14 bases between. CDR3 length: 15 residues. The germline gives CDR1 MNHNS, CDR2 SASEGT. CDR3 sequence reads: CASTRGRDSNQPQHF. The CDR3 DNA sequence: TGTGCCAGCACTAGGGGCAGGGACAGCAATCAGCCCCAGCATTTT.

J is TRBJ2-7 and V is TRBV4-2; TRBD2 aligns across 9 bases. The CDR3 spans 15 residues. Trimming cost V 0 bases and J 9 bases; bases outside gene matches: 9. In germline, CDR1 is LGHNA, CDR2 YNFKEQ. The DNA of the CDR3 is TGTGCCAGCAGCCAAGACCCCAGCGGGGGGATGAGGCAGTACTTC. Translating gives CASSQDPSGGMRQYF.

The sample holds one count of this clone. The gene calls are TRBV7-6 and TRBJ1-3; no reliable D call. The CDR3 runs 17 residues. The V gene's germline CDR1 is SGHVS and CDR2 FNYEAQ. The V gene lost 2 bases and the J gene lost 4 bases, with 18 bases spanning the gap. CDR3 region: CASSLNSPGLGGNTIYF. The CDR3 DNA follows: TGTGCCAGCAGCTTAAATTCCCCAGGCTTGGGCGGAAACACCATATATTTT.

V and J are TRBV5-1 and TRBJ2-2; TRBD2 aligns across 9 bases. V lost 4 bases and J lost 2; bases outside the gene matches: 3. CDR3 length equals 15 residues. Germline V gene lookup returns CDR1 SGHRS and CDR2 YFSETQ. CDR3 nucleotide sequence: TGCGCCAGCAGCGAGACTAGCGGAAACACCGGGGAGCTGTTTTTT. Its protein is CASSETSGNTGELFF.

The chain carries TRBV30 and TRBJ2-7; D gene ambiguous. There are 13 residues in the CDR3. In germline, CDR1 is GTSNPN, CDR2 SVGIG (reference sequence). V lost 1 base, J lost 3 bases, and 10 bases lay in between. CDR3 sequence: CAWSAGPGYEQYF. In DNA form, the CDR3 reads TGTGCCTGGAGTGCTGGGCCGGGCTACGAGCAGTACTTC.

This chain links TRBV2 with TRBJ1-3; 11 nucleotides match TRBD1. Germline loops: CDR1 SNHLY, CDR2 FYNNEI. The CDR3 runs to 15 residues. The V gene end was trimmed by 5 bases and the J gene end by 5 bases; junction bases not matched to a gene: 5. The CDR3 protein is CASSPGQGARNTIYF. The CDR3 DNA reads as TGTGCCAGCAGTCCTGGACAGGGGGCAAGAAACACCATATATTTT.

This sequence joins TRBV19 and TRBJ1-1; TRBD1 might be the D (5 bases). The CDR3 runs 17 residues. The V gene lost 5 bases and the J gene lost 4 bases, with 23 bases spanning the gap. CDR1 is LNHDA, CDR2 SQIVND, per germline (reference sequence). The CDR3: CASSLPQGGPRGTEAFF. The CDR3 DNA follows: TGTGCCAGTAGTTTGCCCCAGGGCGGACCCCGGGGCACTGAAGCTTTCTTT.

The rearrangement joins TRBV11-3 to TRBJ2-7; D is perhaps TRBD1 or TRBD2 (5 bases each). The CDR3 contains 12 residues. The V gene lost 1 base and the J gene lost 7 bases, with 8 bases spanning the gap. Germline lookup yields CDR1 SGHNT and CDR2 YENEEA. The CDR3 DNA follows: TGTGCCAGCAGCTTAGGAGAGGGGGAGCAGTACTTC. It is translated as CASSLGEGEQYF.

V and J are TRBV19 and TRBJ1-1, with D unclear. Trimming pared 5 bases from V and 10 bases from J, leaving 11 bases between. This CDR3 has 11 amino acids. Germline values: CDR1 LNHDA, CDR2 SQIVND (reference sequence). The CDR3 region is CASSVSRGAFF. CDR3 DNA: TGTGCCAGTAGTGTCTCAAGAGGAGCTTTCTTT.

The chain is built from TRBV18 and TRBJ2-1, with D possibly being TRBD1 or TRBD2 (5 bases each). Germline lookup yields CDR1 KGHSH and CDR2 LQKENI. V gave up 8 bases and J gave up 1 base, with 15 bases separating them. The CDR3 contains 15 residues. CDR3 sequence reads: CASTPGTPSYNEQFF. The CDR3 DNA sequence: TGTGCCAGCACCCCGGGGACCCCGTCCTACAATGAGCAGTTCTTC. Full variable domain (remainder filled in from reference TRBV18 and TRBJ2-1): NAGVMQNPRHLVRRRGQEARLRCSPMKGHSHVYWYRQLPEEGLKFMVYLQKENIIDESGMPKERFSAEFPKEGPSILRIQQVVRGDSAAYFCASTPGTPSYNEQFFGPGTRLTVL.